The 31 T cell receptor beta chains in this list originate from one sample, sequenced in a study of T cell responses to AZD1222 COVID-19 vaccine. Using immunoSEQ multiplex PCR, the repertoire was profiled, and TCRdb retains in-frame clones only, with some absent. The table lists some 150,000 clones, around 89% of them singletons. This specimen was peripheral blood, taken 28 days after the second AZD1222 dose. All receptors derive from an adult who received the AZD1222 COVID-19 vaccine.

The V and J genes are TRBV6-5 and TRBJ1-2; D not certain. With 0 bases removed from V and 8 bases from J, the gap between germline ends came to 10 bases. CDR1 and CDR2 from the germline V gene are MNHEY and SVGAGI. The length of the CDR3 is 13 residues. The CDR3 loop is CASSYSTGGGYTF. Here the CDR3 DNA reads TGTGCCAGCAGTTACTCGACGGGTGGAGGCTACACCTTC.

The chain has TRBV10-3 and TRBJ2-7, with a tentative D call TRBD2 (5 bases). V gave up 0 bases and J gave up 2 bases, with 11 bases separating them. Per germline, CDR1 ENHRY and CDR2 SYGVKD. The CDR3 runs 15 residues. DNA of the CDR3: TGTGCCATCAGTGAGTCAGTGACTACCGCCTACGAGCAGTACTTC. Protein: CAISESVTTAYEQYF.

The chain is built from TRBV27 and TRBJ1-3; possibly TRBD1 for D (5 bases). Germline-derived CDR1 and CDR2 are MNHEY and SMNVEV (reference sequence). Trimming left V 7 bases short and J 2 bases short, with 12 bases between. CDR3 length equals 14 residues. The CDR3: CASKDGGTGNTIYF. The CDR3 DNA follows: TGTGCCAGCAAGGATGGGGGAACTGGAAACACCATATATTTT.

V and J are TRBV7-2 and TRBJ1-6, with 8 bases matching TRBD1. Unmatched junction bases numbered 5, after V lost 3 bases and J lost 10 bases. Germline V lookup: CDR1 SGHTA, CDR2 FQGNSA. There are 14 residues in the CDR3. CDR3 sequence reads: CASSLGQELSPLHF. For the CDR3, the DNA is TGTGCCAGCAGCTTGGGACAGGAATTGTCACCCCTCCACTTT.

This clone was counted many times. The chain has TRBV2 and TRBJ1-5; the D gene is possibly TRBD1 (6 bases). Germline CDR1 is SNHLY and CDR2 is FYNNEI. Trimming pared 2 bases from V and 2 bases from J, leaving 10 bases between. The CDR3 runs 15 residues. In DNA form, the CDR3 reads TGTGCCAGCAGTGAACAGGGGAAGGGCAATCAGCCCCAGCATTTT. Amino acids: CASSEQGKGNQPQHF.

This chain joins TRBV6-7 and TRBJ2-5, with 10 positions matching TRBD1. TRBV6-7 is an ORF; its function is uncertain. After removal of 0 bases from V and 4 bases from J, the junction contained 2 bases not matched to a gene. This CDR3 has 15 amino acids. The CDR3 protein is CASSYSDRGRETQYF. In DNA, the CDR3 is TGTGCCAGCAGTTACTCAGACAGGGGGCGAGAGACCCAGTACTTC.

The genes are TRBV28 and TRBJ1-5, with TRBD1 identical over 9 bases. The CDR3 has 16 residues. J was trimmed by 6 bases and V by 6 bases; bases with no gene match: 12. Germline CDR1 MDHEN, CDR2 SYDVKM. The CDR3 DNA reads as TGTGCCAGCAGGAGATGGACAGGGGCGGAATTTCAGCCCCAGCATTTT. Its protein product is CASRRWTGAEFQPQHF.

CDR3 nucleotide sequence: TGTGCCAGTAGTATCCCACTACAGGGAAAAACTGAAGCTTTCTTT. Amino acid sequence: CASSIPLQGKTEAFF. V usage is TRBV19 and J usage is TRBJ1-1, with D tentatively TRBD1 (6 bases). Germline V gene data show CDR1 as LNHDA and CDR2 as SQIVND (reference sequence). This CDR3 is built from 15 residues. Trimming removed 3 bases from V and 5 bases from J, with 16 bases in between.

CDR3: CASSLGVGQGRGKLFF. As DNA, the CDR3 is TGTGCCAGCAGCCTGGGGGTTGGACAGGGGAGGGGAAAACTGTTTTTT. The chain couples TRBV7-2 to TRBJ1-4, with 9 nucleotides matching TRBD1. Germline V lookup: CDR1 SGHTA, CDR2 FQGNSA. V gave up 5 bases and J gave up 10 bases; unmatched junction bases: 14. The CDR3 is 16 residues long. The variable domain in full, completed from reference TRBV7-2 and TRBJ1-4, reads GAGVSQSPSNKVTEKGKDVELRCDPISGHTALYWYRQSLGQGLEFLIYFQGNSAPDKSGLPSDRFSAERTGGSVSTLTIQRTQQEDSAVYLCASSLGVGQGRGKLFFGSGTQLSVL.

The genes are TRBV7-3 and TRBJ2-5, with D unclear. The germline V gene has CDR1 SGHTA and CDR2 FQGTGA. The CDR3 totals 12 residues. Trimming took off 5 bases at V and 4 bases at J, with 8 bases between the two ends. As DNA, the CDR3 is TGTGCCAGCAGCCCGAGTGGAGAGACCCAGTACTTC. It codes for CASSPSGETQYF.

The chain links TRBV4-2 to TRBJ2-3; tentatively, D is TRBD2 (6 bases). The V gene's germline CDR1 is LGHNA and CDR2 YNFKEQ. V lost 2 bases and J lost 2, with 17 bases in between. CDR3 length: 17 residues. The CDR3 protein is CASSQKPGLGYTDTQYF. CDR3 coding DNA: TGTGCCAGCAGCCAAAAACCGGGACTGGGATACACAGATACGCAGTATTTT.

The chain has TRBV29-1 and TRBJ2-2, with D perhaps TRBD1 (5 bases). Trimming left V 4 bases short and J 3 bases short, with 9 bases between. This CDR3 region has 13 residues. The V gene's germline CDR1 is SQVTM and CDR2 ANQGSEA. The CDR3 DNA reads as TGCAGCGTTGTAGGGGTGGACACCGGGGAGCTGTTTTTT. As protein: CSVVGVDTGELFF.

The V gene is TRBV19, the J gene TRBJ1-6; D may be TRBD1 (5 bases). Germline assignment: CDR1 LNHDA and CDR2 SQIVND (reference sequence). V was shortened by 3 bases and J by 4 bases, with 13 bases between the two germline ends. CDR3 length equals 16 residues. For the CDR3, the DNA is TGTGCCAGTAGTATTATTGGGGCACCTTATAATTCACCCCTCCACTTT. Translating it yields CASSIIGAPYNSPLHF. The full variable domain, completed using reference TRBV19 and TRBJ1-6, is DGGITQSPKYLFRKEGQNVTLSCEQNLNHDAMYWYRQDPGQGLRLIYYSQIVNDFQKGDIAEGYSVSREKKESFPLTVTSAQKNPTAFYLCASSIIGAPYNSPLHFGNGTRLTVT.

CDR3 region: CASRHSGVVHGYTF. CDR3 DNA sequence: TGTGCCAGTAGACACTCGGGGGTTGTCCATGGCTACACCTTC. The rearrangement links TRBV19 to TRBJ1-2; TRBD1 might be the D (5 bases). CDR3 size: 14 residues. CDR1 and CDR2 from the germline V gene are LNHDA and SQIVND (reference sequence). Trimming cost V 6 bases and J 6 bases, with 17 bases left between them.

The V and J genes are TRBV6-5 and TRBJ1-2; maybe TRBD1 (5 bases). In germline, CDR1 is MNHEY, CDR2 SVGAGI. CDR3 length: 14 residues. V was pared by 7 bases and J by 1 base, with 13 bases between. CDR3 in amino acids: CASKAGPFNYGYTF. DNA for the CDR3: TGTGCCAGCAAGGCGGGGCCGTTTAACTATGGCTACACCTTC.

The chain employs TRBV20-1 and TRBJ1-1; D not resolved. CDR3 size: 11 residues. CDR1 and CDR2 (germline): DFQATT, SNEGSKA (reference sequence). V was trimmed by 2 bases and J by 10 bases, leaving 11 bases between them. The CDR3 protein is CSARPSTGAFF. DNA for the CDR3: TGCAGTGCTAGACCTTCGACGGGAGCTTTCTTT.

The chain has TRBV2 and TRBJ1-2; D not certain. The CDR3 extends over 13 amino acids. Germline lookup yields CDR1 SNHLY and CDR2 FYNNEI. V lost 10 bases and J lost 7, with 19 bases in between. The CDR3 sequence is CATPPTIISGYTF. CDR3 DNA: TGTGCCACCCCCCCTACAATAATATCTGGCTACACCTTC. Supplemented by reference TRBV2 and TRBJ1-2, the full variable domain reads EPEVTQTPSHQVTQMGQEVILRCVPISNHLYFYWYRQILGQKVEFLVSFYNNEISEKSEIFDDQFSVERPDGSNFTLKIRSTKLEDSAMYFCATPPTIISGYTFGSGTRLTVV.

The chain is built from TRBV7-3 and TRBJ2-1; D uncertain. The V gene lost 5 bases and the J gene lost 0 bases, with 8 bases spanning the gap. Germline V gives CDR1 SGHTA, CDR2 FQGTGA. The CDR3 is made up of 14 amino acids. The CDR3 protein is CASSAQVSYNEQFF. DNA for the CDR3: TGTGCCAGCAGCGCTCAAGTCTCCTACAATGAGCAGTTCTTC.

This chain joins TRBV10-3 and TRBJ1-5, with 8 bases that match TRBD1. Germline CDR1 reads ENHRY; CDR2 reads SYGVKD. With 2 bases clipped from V and 6 bases from J, the junction kept 9 bases outside the gene matches. The CDR3 consists of 16 residues. This chain's CDR3 is CAISEGQGGSLQPQHF. The DNA of the CDR3 is TGTGCCATCAGTGAGGGACAGGGTGGGAGTCTTCAGCCCCAGCATTTT.

This clone was observed a single time. CDR3 protein: CSVVQDSNQPQHF. The CDR3 DNA is TGCAGCGTTGTGCAGGATAGCAATCAGCCCCAGCATTTT. J is TRBJ1-5 and V is TRBV29-1; D gene ambiguous. The germline gives CDR1 SQVTM, CDR2 ANQGSEA. The CDR3 length is 13 residues. V gave up 4 bases and J gave up 0 bases, with 7 bases separating them.

This sequence joins TRBV18 and TRBJ1-1; maybe TRBD1 (5 bases). Between the trimmed V and J ends, which lost 7 bases and 4 bases, there was a span of 19 bases. Per the germline V gene, CDR1 is KGHSH and CDR2 is LQKENI. This CDR3 comprises 15 residues. CDR3 amino acids: CASFPGVRGSTEAFF. For the CDR3, the DNA is TGTGCCAGCTTCCCGGGGGTTCGGGGGAGCACTGAAGCTTTCTTT.

This chain uses TRBV10-3 with TRBJ1-2; no reliable D call. V shed 4 bases and J shed 4 bases, with 7 bases lying between them. CDR3 length equals 12 residues. CDR1 ENHRY and CDR2 SYGVKD come from the germline V gene. The CDR3 protein is CAISGLTYGYTF. CDR3 nucleotides: TGTGCCATCAGTGGGTTAACCTATGGCTACACCTTC.

V is TRBV19 and J is TRBJ2-1, with 8 positions matching TRBD2. CDR1 is LNHDA and CDR2 is SQIVND in the germline V gene (reference sequence). After removal of 3 bases from V and 3 bases from J, the junction contained 7 bases not matched to a gene. CDR3 size: 16 residues. DNA of the CDR3: TGTGCCAGTAGTATGATCGGGGGGGGAGACTACAATGAGCAGTTCTTC. Protein sequence: CASSMIGGGDYNEQFF.

The V gene is TRBV4-1, the J gene TRBJ2-7, with TRBD1 matching over 8 bases. Germline V gene sequence: CDR1 MGHRA, CDR2 YSYEKL. Trimming took 4 bases from V and 4 from J; bases not matched to a gene: 12. CDR3 size: 16 residues. Here the CDR3 DNA reads TGCGCCAGCAGCCCCTTGACAGGGGCCGGTAGATACGAGCAGTACTTC. The encoded protein is CASSPLTGAGRYEQYF.

This clone was found a few times. The J gene is TRBJ2-5, the V gene TRBV18; maybe TRBD2 (6 bases). The CDR3 is made up of 15 amino acids. Trimming cost V 0 bases and J 5 bases, with 13 bases left between them. Germline V gene sequence: CDR1 KGHSH, CDR2 LQKENI. CDR3: CASSPPAGRQETQYF. The CDR3 bases are TGTGCCAGCTCACCACCGGCAGGGAGGCAGGAGACCCAGTACTTC.

The chain carries TRBV6-5 and TRBJ1-1; D not resolved. V was clipped by 2 bases and J by 1 base, with 11 bases between them. The germline gives CDR1 MNHEY, CDR2 SVGAGI. The CDR3 extends over 15 amino acids. CDR3 sequence (DNA): TGTGCCAGCAGTTACCCCCGGGCAGGGAACACTGAAGCTTTCTTT. This encodes CASSYPRAGNTEAFF.

There are a few counts of this clone. V gene TRBV19 combines with J gene TRBJ1-5; D gene uncertain. The CDR3 has 15 residues. Germline CDR1 reads LNHDA; CDR2 reads SQIVND (reference sequence). The germline V and J ends were trimmed by 9 bases and 4 bases, with 19 bases remaining between them. The CDR3, as DNA: TGTGCCAGCATTACTCCTGGAATGGGGAATCAGCCCCAGCATTTT. It codes for CASITPGMGNQPQHF.

This clone was observed a single time. The chain employs TRBV11-2 and TRBJ1-2; D possibly corresponds to TRBD1 (6 bases). Per germline, CDR1 SGHAT and CDR2 FQNNGV. Trimming cost V 6 bases and J 4 bases, with 21 bases left between them. This CDR3 contains 16 residues. CDR3 protein: CASSPSAGAGVYGYTF. The CDR3 DNA follows: TGTGCCAGCAGTCCCTCGGCGGGGGCAGGGGTCTATGGCTACACCTTC. The full variable domain, completed using reference TRBV11-2 and TRBJ1-2, is EAGVAQSPRYKIIEKRQSVAFWCNPISGHATLYWYQQILGQGPKLLIQFQNNGVVDDSQLPKDRFSAERLKGVDSTLKIQPAKLEDSAVYLCASSPSAGAGVYGYTFGSGTRLTVV.

The CDR3 reads CASSPSTGTHHEQFF. CDR3 DNA: TGTGCCAGCTCACCCTCGACCGGAACACACCATGAGCAGTTCTTC. The J gene is TRBJ2-1, the V gene TRBV18; no firm D call. V was clipped by 3 bases and J by 8 bases, with 17 bases between them. The CDR3 extends over 15 amino acids. Germline CDR1 KGHSH, CDR2 LQKENI.

The chain combines TRBV25-1 with TRBJ1-6, with 7 nucleotides matching TRBD1. Germline V CDR1 and CDR2: MGHDK, SYGVNS. J lost 7 bases, V lost 5 bases, and 2 bases had no gene match. CDR3 length: 13 amino acids. In DNA form, the CDR3 reads TGTGCCAGCAGTCGACAGGGAAATTCACCCCTCCACTTT. Protein sequence: CASSRQGNSPLHF.

This rearrangement joins TRBV29-1 to TRBJ1-3; maybe TRBD1 (5 bases). Between the trimmed V and J ends, which lost 3 bases and 3 bases, there was a span of 9 bases. The CDR3 sequence is 13 residues long. Germline-derived CDR1 and CDR2 are SQVTM and ANQGSEA. The CDR3 coding sequence is TGCAGCGTTGAGGGGGGAGTTGGAAACACCATATATTTT. It yields the protein CSVEGGVGNTIYF.